This TCR beta chain was profiled in a study of T cells after posttransplantation cyclophosphamide. Study-wide findings and caveats: Recipient CMV seropositivity and CMV reactivation strongly tracked TRB clonality. Tissue-infiltrating T cells from skin or gut overlapped little with blood T cells.

Data came from immunoSEQ multiplex PCR; TCRdb stores just in-frame clones and leaves some out. The sample contains 20,000 to 30,000 clones, 86% of which appear only once. This CDR3 contains 15 residues. Germline lookup yields CDR1 LNHDA and CDR2 SQIVND (reference sequence). V trimming: 1 base; J trimming: 3 bases; junction bases outside the gene matches: 6. A note on this clone: Its antigen is unknown.

The chain employs TRBV19 and TRBJ2-7; TRBD2 aligns across 7 bases. The sequence derives from a woman aged 55-69 years with a blood cancer, CMV-positive, and with a related stem cell donor. The sample taken for sequencing was PBMCs. CDR3 region: CASSIGRTRSYEQYF. The CDR3 DNA sequence: TGTGCCAGTAGTATAGGTAGGACTAGGAGCTACGAGCAGTACTTC.